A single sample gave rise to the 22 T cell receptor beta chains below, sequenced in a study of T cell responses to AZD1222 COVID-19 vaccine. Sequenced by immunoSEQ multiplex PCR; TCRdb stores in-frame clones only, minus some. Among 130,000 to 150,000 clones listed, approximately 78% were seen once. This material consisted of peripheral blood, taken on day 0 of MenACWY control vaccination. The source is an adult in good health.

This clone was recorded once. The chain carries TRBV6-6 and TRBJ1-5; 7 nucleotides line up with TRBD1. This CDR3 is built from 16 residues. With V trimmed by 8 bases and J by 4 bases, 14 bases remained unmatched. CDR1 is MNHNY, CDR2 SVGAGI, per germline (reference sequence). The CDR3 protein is CASRHAGQGGNQPQHF. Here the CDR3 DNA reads TGTGCCAGCCGTCACGCCGGGCAGGGGGGGAATCAGCCCCAGCATTTT.

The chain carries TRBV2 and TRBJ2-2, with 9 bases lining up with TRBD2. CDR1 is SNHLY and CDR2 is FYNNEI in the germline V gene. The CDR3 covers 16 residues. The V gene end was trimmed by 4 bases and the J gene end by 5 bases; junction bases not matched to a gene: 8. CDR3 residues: CASSGRAGGRTGELFF. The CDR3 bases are TGTGCCAGCAGTGGTCGAGCGGGGGGACGGACCGGGGAGCTGTTTTTT.

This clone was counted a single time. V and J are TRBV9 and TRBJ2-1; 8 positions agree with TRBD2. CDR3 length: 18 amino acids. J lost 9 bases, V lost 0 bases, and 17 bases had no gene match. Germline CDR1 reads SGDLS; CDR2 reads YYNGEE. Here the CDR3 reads CASSVDPMLAGPLGEQFF. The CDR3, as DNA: TGTGCCAGCAGCGTAGACCCCATGTTAGCGGGGCCTTTGGGTGAGCAGTTCTTC.

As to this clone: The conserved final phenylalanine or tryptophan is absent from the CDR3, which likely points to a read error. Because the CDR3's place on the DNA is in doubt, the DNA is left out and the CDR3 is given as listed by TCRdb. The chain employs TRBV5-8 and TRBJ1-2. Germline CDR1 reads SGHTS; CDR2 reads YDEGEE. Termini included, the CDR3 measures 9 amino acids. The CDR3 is CASSLAVIL.

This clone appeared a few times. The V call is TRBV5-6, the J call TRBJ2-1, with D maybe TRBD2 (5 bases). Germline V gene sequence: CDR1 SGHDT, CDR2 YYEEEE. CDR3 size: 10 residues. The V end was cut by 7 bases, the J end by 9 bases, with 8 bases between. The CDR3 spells CASSGIEQFF. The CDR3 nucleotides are TGTGCCAGCTCGGGAATTGAGCAGTTCTTC.

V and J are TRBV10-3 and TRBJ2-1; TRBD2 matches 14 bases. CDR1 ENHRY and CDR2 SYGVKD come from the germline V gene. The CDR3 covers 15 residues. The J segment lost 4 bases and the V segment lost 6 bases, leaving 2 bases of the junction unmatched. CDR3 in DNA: TGTGCCATCAGAGGGACTAGCGGGGGTTACAATGAGCAGTTCTTC. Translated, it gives CAIRGTSGGYNEQFF.

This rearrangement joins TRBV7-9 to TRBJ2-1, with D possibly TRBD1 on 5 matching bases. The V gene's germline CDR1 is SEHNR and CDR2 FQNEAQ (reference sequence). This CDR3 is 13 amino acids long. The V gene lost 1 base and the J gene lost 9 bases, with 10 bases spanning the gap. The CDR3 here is CASSLEGMGEQFF. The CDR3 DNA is TGTGCCAGCAGCTTAGAGGGGATGGGTGAGCAGTTCTTC.

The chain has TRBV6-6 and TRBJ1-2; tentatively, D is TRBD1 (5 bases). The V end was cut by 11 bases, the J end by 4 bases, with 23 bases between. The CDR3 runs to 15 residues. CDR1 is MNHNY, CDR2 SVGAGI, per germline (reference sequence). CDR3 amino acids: CAARLRFGGTYGYTF. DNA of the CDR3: TGTGCCGCCCGCTTGAGATTCGGGGGTACCTATGGCTACACCTTC.

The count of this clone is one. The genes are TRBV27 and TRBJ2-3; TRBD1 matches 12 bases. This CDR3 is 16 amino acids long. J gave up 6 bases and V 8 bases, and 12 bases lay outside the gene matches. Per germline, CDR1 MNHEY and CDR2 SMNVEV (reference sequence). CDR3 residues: CASQKTGTGGWDTQYF. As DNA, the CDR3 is TGTGCCAGCCAAAAAACCGGGACAGGGGGCTGGGATACGCAGTATTTT.

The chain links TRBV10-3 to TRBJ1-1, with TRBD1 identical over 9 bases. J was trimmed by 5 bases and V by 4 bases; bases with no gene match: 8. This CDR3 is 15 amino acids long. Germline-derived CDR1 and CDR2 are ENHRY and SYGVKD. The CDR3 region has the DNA TGTGCCATCAGTGCCCCGGACAGGGGTGGGACTGAAGCTTTCTTT. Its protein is CAISAPDRGGTEAFF.

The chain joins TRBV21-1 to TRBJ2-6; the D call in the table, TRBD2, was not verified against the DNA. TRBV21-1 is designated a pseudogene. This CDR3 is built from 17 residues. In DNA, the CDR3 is TGTGCCAGCAGCCCTGTGGGAGTCCCGACTGGGGCCAACGTCCTGACTTTC. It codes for CASSPVGVPTGANVLTF.

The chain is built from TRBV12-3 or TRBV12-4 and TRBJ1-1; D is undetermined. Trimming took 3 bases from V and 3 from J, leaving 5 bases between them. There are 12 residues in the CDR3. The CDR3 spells CASSLMDTEAFF. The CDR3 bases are TGTGCCAGCAGTTTGATGGACACTGAAGCTTTCTTT.

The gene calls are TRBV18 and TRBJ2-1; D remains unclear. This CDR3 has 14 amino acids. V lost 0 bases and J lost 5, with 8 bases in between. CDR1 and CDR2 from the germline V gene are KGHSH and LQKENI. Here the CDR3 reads CASSPPGLNNEQFF. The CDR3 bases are TGTGCCAGCTCACCACCCGGTCTTAACAATGAGCAGTTCTTC.

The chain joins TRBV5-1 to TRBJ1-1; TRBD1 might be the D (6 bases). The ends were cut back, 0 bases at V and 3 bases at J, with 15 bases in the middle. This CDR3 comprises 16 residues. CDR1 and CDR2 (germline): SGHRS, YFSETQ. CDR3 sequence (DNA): TGCGCCAGCAGCTTGGCATCGGGGGGCGGGCACACTGAAGCTTTCTTT. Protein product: CASSLASGGGHTEAFF.

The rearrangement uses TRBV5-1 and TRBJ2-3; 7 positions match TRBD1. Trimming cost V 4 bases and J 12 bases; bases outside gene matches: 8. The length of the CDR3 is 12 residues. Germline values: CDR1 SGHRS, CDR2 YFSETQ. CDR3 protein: CASSPRQGVQYF. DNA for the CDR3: TGCGCCAGCAGCCCGCGACAGGGAGTTCAGTATTTT.

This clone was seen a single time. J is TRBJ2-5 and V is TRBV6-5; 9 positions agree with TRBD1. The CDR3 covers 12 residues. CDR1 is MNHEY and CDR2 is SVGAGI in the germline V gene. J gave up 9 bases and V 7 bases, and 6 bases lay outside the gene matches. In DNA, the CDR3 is TGTGCCAGCACAGGACAGGGGAAGCCCCAGTACTTC. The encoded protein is CASTGQGKPQYF.

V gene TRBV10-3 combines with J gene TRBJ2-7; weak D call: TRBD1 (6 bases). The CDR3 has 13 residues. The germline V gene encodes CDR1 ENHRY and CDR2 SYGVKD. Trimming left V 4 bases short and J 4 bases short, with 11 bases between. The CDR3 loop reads CAISGGRGYEQYF. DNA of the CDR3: TGTGCCATCAGTGGAGGCAGGGGTTACGAGCAGTACTTC.

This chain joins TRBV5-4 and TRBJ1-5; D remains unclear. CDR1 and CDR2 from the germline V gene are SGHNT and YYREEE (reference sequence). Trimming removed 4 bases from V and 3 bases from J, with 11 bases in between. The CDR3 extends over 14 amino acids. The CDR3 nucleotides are TGTGCCAGCAGCATAGATCCCGTCAATCAGCCCCAGCATTTT. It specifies CASSIDPVNQPQHF.

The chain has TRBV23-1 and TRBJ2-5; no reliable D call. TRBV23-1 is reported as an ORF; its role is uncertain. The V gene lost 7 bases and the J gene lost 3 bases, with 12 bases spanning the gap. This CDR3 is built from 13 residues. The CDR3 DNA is TGCGCCAGCATTAGACCAGTGGAAGAGACCCAGTACTTC. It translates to CASIRPVEETQYF.

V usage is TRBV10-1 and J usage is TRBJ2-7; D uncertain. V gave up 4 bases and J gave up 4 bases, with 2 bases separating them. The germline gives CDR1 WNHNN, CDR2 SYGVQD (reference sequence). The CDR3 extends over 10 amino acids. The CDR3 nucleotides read TGCGCCAGCAGTGTATACGAGCAGTACGTC. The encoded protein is CASSVYEQYV.

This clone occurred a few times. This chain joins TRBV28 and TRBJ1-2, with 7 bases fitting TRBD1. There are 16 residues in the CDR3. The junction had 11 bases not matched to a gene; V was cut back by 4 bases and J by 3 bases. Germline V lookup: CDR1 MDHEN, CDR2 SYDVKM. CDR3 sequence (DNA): TGTGCCAGCAGTTCTACCACGAGGGGGCGCTACTATGGCTACACCTTC. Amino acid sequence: CASSSTTRGRYYGYTF.

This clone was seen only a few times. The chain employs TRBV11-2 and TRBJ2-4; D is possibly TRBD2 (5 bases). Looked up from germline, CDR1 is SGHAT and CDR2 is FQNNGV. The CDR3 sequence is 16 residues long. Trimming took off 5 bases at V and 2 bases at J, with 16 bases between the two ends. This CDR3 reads CASSPTSVDPKNIQYF. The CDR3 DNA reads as TGTGCCAGCAGCCCTACTAGTGTGGACCCCAAAAACATTCAGTACTTC.